This TCR beta chain was observed in a study of blood T cells in healthy people across ages. The V segment lost 4 bases and the J segment 7 bases; nucleotides outside the gene matches: 1. CDR3 length equals 12 residues. Germline V lookup: CDR1 DFQATT, CDR2 SNEGSKA (reference sequence). Primers used in a second PCR of roughly 6 to 12 cycles were a sample-barcoded 5' primer and a J-beta primer mix. TCRdb itself ran the 5' RACE reads through MiXCR, one entry per CDR3 protein. This sample has 750,000 to 950,000 distinct CDR3 sequences, with 25% to 30% found just once. This clonotype has more than one count but fewer than ten. These data are also associated with another study on T cells of mothers and their children.

The receptor comes from a woman in her forties in good health. The sequenced material came from blood. This chain links TRBV20-1 with TRBJ2-7; 13 nucleotides match TRBD2. DNA for the CDR3: TGCAGTGCTATGGGACTAGCGGGGGAGCAGTACTTC. The encoded protein is CSAMGLAGEQYF.